This entry describes one T cell receptor (beta chain). These data are taken from a study of T cell responses to AZD1222 COVID-19 vaccine. The table came from immunoSEQ multiplex PCR; TCRdb's copy has only in-frame clones and leaves some out. The repertoire holds about 48,000 clones, with around 85% as singletons. Germline V lookup: CDR1 SGHDN, CDR2 FVKESK. The CDR3 covers 13 residues. V lost 6 bases and J lost 1, with 10 bases in between. Sequencing used peripheral blood, obtained 28 days after the second AZD1222 dose. The chain links TRBV14 to TRBJ2-7, with D perhaps matching TRBD1 (6 bases). The sequence derives from an adult who received the AZD1222 COVID-19 vaccine. CDR3 loop: CASRGRGSYEQYF. The CDR3 DNA reads as TGTGCCAGCAGGGGAAGGGGGTCCTACGAGCAGTACTTC.